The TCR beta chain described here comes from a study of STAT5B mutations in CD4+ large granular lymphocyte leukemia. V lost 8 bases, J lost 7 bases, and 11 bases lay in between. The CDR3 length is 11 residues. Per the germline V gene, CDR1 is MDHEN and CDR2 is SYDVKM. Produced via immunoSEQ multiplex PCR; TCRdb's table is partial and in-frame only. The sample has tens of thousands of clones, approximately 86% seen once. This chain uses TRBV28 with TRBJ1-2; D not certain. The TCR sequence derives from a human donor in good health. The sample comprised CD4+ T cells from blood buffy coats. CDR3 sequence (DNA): TGTGCCAGCCGTAGGGAGAGTGGCTACACCTTC. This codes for CASRRESGYTF.